A selection of T cell receptor beta chains follows, all from one sample in a study of metastatic and nonmetastatic thyroid tumors. With MiXCR, TCRdb called clones anew from the PCR reads. The data show approximately 25,000 clones, 20% to 25% seen once. The specimen was blood. Every receptor here comes from a male donor with papillary thyroid cancer or a benign thyroid nodule (not recorded which). Some clones in this sample may be carry-over from other donors' samples. The CDR3 runs from the conserved cysteine through the conserved F or W. Fields, in order: V gene, clone size, CDR3 length, J gene, D gene, CDR3 DNA, CDR3 protein. The D gene is left open where the match is weak. Expanded clones get a size class; other rows say once, few or many, or leave the size out.

V gene: TRBV6-2/TRBV6-3; clone size: many; CDR3 length: 14; J gene: TRBJ2-1; D gene: -; CDR3 DNA: TGTGCCAGCAGCTCTAGACTAGGAGGGGATGAGCAGTTCTTC; CDR3 protein: CASSSRLGGDEQFF
V gene: TRBV4-1; clone size: many; CDR3 length: 16; J gene: TRBJ2-5; D gene: -; CDR3 DNA: TGCGCCAGCAGCCCCCTGGGCGGACGGAGAGGAGAGACCCAGTACTTC; CDR3 protein: CASSPLGGRRGETQYF
V gene: TRBV6-2/TRBV6-3; clone size: -; CDR3 length: 13; J gene: TRBJ2-7; D gene: TRBD2; CDR3 DNA: TGTGCCTTTAACCCGGGACTAGGCTACGAGCAGTACTTC; CDR3 protein: CAFNPGLGYEQYF
V gene: TRBV6-6; clone size: many; CDR3 length: 19; J gene: TRBJ1-5; D gene: TRBD1; CDR3 DNA: TGTGCCAGCAGTAAACGGGGGACAGGTGCCAGTGAGGGTGGTCAGCCCCAGCATTTT; CDR3 protein: CASSKRGTGASEGGQPQHF
V gene: TRBV2; clone size: many; CDR3 length: 12; J gene: TRBJ1-1; D gene: -; CDR3 DNA: TGTGCCACATTGGAGGAGAACACTGAAGCTTTCTTT; CDR3 protein: CATLEENTEAFF
V gene: TRBV5-6; clone size: -; CDR3 length: 14; J gene: TRBJ1-1; D gene: -; CDR3 DNA: TGTGCCAGCAGCTTGGCAGGGTTGAACACTGAATCTTCCTTT; CDR3 protein: CASSLAGLNTESSF
V gene: TRBV5-6; clone size: many; CDR3 length: 18; J gene: TRBJ2-1; D gene: TRBD2; CDR3 DNA: TGTGCCAGCAGCTTGTCGAATAGGGGCGGGAGTTTCTACAATGAGCAGTTCTTC; CDR3 protein: CASSLSNRGGSFYNEQFF
V gene: TRBV4-3; clone size: -; CDR3 length: 16; J gene: TRBJ2-7; D gene: TRBD2; CDR3 DNA: TGCGCCAGCAGCCAAGTAAATTCAGCGGGAAACTACGAGCAGTACTTC; CDR3 protein: CASSQVNSAGNYEQYF
V gene: TRBV6-1; clone size: many; CDR3 length: 13; J gene: TRBJ2-3; D gene: -; CDR3 DNA: TGTGCCAGCAGTTGGGGGAGCACAGATACGCAGTATTTT; CDR3 protein: CASSWGSTDTQYF
V gene: TRBV11-2; clone size: many; CDR3 length: 14; J gene: TRBJ2-7; D gene: TRBD2; CDR3 DNA: TGTGCCAGCAGCTTAACTAGCGGGGCCTACGAGCAGTACTTC; CDR3 protein: CASSLTSGAYEQYF
V gene: TRBV3-1; clone size: many; CDR3 length: 14; J gene: TRBJ2-7; D gene: -; CDR3 DNA: TGTGCCAGCAGCCAAGGGGGGCGGGGCTCCGAGCAGTACTTC; CDR3 protein: CASSQGGRGSEQYF
V gene: TRBV9; clone size: many; CDR3 length: 16; J gene: TRBJ2-3; D gene: TRBD2; CDR3 DNA: TGTGCCAGCAGCGTAGGGATAGCGGGTTTCACAGATACGCAGTATTTT; CDR3 protein: CASSVGIAGFTDTQYF
V gene: TRBV14; clone size: many; CDR3 length: 15; J gene: TRBJ1-2; D gene: TRBD1; CDR3 DNA: TGTGCCAGCAGCCAAGGAGCAGGGGGCTATAATGGCTACACCTTC; CDR3 protein: CASSQGAGGYNGYTF
V gene: TRBV11-2; clone size: many; CDR3 length: 13; J gene: TRBJ2-7; D gene: -; CDR3 DNA: TGTGCCAGCAGCTTAGTGACAGCATACGAGCAGTACTTC; CDR3 protein: CASSLVTAYEQYF
V gene: TRBV10-3; clone size: many; CDR3 length: 14; J gene: TRBJ1-1; D gene: -; CDR3 DNA: TGTGCCACCGTCTCCCAACCGTCGAACACTGAAGCTTTCTTT; CDR3 protein: CATVSQPSNTEAFF
V gene: TRBV6-2/TRBV6-3; clone size: -; CDR3 length: 14; J gene: TRBJ2-7; D gene: -; CDR3 DNA: TGTGCCAGCACCCTAACCACCCCTAGCTACGAGCAGTACTTC; CDR3 protein: CASTLTTPSYEQYF